This T cell receptor beta chain originates from a study of blood T cell repertoires in COVID-19. Study summary: Nucleic acid was either cDNA or gDNA, and it came from T cells, B-cell-depleted T cells, or PBMCs.

The CDR3 contains 16 residues. Germline V CDR1 and CDR2: SGHKS, YYEKEE (reference sequence). Trimming cost V 0 bases and J 5 bases; bases outside gene matches: 5. Sequenced by immunoSEQ multiplex PCR; TCRdb stores in-frame clones only, minus some. The data contain approximately 500,000 clones, approximately 89% of them singletons. Enrolment of Seattle patients took place during active infection, and they were followed longitudinally. V usage is TRBV5-5 and J usage is TRBJ1-5; 10 nucleotides align to TRBD1. Sequencing used peripheral blood. The source is a man between 18 and 35 years old with COVID-19, enrolled during active disease. The CDR3 here is CASSLGQGATHQPQHF. In nucleotides, the CDR3 is TGTGCCAGCAGCTTGGGACAGGGGGCGACGCATCAGCCCCAGCATTTT. Combining the CDR3 with reference TRBV5-5 and TRBJ1-5 gives the whole variable domain DAGVTQSPTHLIKTRGQQVTLRCSPISGHKSVSWYQQVLGQGPQFIFQYYEKEERGRGNFPDRFSARQFPNYSSELNVNALLLGDSALYLCASSLGQGATHQPQHFGDGTRLSIL.